This TCR beta chain was identified during a study of T cells after yellow fever vaccination. Overall study results and limits: Clonotypes shared by both compartments, CD4 and CD8, made up a small share. Weaker in magnitude, the secondary response showed a faster peak on day 5 versus 15. After the booster, roughly 96% of CD4 and about nine tenths of CD8 primary-response clones were re-detected. Contamination by abundant bulk-population clonotypes could be present in FACS-sorted repertoires.

TCRdb re-analysed the 5' RACE reads in MiXCR, keeping a single row per CDR3 protein. This table has roughly 120,000 distinct CDR3 sequences, more than 6% appearing once. The V and J ends lost 7 bases and 7 bases, in that order; junction bases with no gene match: 7. This CDR3 is 13 amino acids long. CDR1 and CDR2 (germline): SQVTM, ANQGSEA. This clonotype was counted at least ten times. Its antigen is undetermined. This clonotype originated in a man aged 18 to 30 who received the YFV17D yellow fever vaccine. The chain uses TRBV29-1 and TRBJ2-2; the match to TRBD1 covers 9 bases. The sample consisted of CD4+ T cells sorted from PBMCs, taken about 10 days after the first yellow fever vaccination. CDR3 amino acids: CSGLQGAGGELFF. CDR3 DNA sequence: TGCAGCGGACTACAGGGGGCGGGCGGGGAGCTGTTTTTT.